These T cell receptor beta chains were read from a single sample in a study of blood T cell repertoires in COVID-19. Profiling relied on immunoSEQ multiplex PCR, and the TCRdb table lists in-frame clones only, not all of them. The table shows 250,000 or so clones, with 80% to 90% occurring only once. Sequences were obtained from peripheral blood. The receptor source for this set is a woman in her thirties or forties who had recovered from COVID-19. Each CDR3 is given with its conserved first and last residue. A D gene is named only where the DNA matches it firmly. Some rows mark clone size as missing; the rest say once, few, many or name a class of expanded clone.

CDR3aa: CASSLVDEQYF; CDR3nt: TGCGCCAGCAGCTTGGTAGACGAGCAGTACTTC; abundance: once; d_gene: .; j_gene: TRBJ2-7; v_gene: TRBV5-1
CDR3aa: CASSHGPGFGTDTQYF; CDR3nt: TGTGCCAGCAGCCATGGTCCGGGTTTCGGCACAGATACGCAGTATTTT; abundance: .; d_gene: .; j_gene: TRBJ2-3; v_gene: TRBV3-1/TRBV3-2
CDR3aa: CSASNAQGNLYEQYF; CDR3nt: TGCAGTGCTAGTAATGCCCAGGGAAACCTATACGAGCAGTACTTC; abundance: .; d_gene: .; j_gene: TRBJ2-7; v_gene: TRBV20-1
CDR3aa: CASSSTGQGDYGYTF; CDR3nt: TGTGCCAGCAGTTCCACGGGACAGGGAGACTATGGCTACACCTTC; abundance: .; d_gene: TRBD1; j_gene: TRBJ1-2; v_gene: TRBV6-5
CDR3aa: CASRTLLSSYNEQFF; CDR3nt: TGCGCCAGCAGGACACTCCTTAGCTCCTACAATGAGCAGTTCTTC; abundance: .; d_gene: .; j_gene: TRBJ2-1; v_gene: TRBV5-1
CDR3aa: CASSVSRGNPDTQYF; CDR3nt: TGTGCCAGCAGCGTCTCCAGGGGAAACCCAGATACGCAGTATTTT; abundance: .; d_gene: .; j_gene: TRBJ2-3; v_gene: TRBV7-3
CDR3aa: CASSRGQQETQYF; CDR3nt: TGTGCCAGCAGCCGCGGACAGCAAGAGACCCAGTACTTC; abundance: .; d_gene: .; j_gene: TRBJ2-5; v_gene: TRBV3-1/TRBV3-2
CDR3aa: CASSPQGAGTNEKLFF; CDR3nt: TGTGCCAGCTCACCACAGGGAGCAGGAACTAATGAAAAACTGTTTTTT; abundance: .; d_gene: .; j_gene: TRBJ1-4; v_gene: TRBV18
CDR3aa: CASSQEPTAAGYGYTF; CDR3nt: TGCGCCAGCAGCCAAGAGCCGACAGCCGCGGGGTATGGCTACACCTTC; abundance: once; d_gene: .; j_gene: TRBJ1-2; v_gene: TRBV4-3
CDR3aa: CASSVPPDRVADTQYF; CDR3nt: TGTGCCAGCAGCGTCCCCCCGGACAGGGTCGCAGATACGCAGTATTTT; abundance: .; d_gene: TRBD1; j_gene: TRBJ2-3; v_gene: TRBV9
CDR3aa: CASSHAGTGHYEQYF; CDR3nt: TGCGCCAGCAGCCATGCCGGGACAGGACACTACGAGCAGTACTTC; abundance: .; d_gene: TRBD1; j_gene: TRBJ2-7; v_gene: TRBV4-3
CDR3aa: CASSLGRIAGVSTDTQYF; CDR3nt: TGTGCCAGCAGCTTAGGGAGGATAGCGGGGGTCTCCACAGATACGCAGTATTTT; abundance: .; d_gene: TRBD2; j_gene: TRBJ2-3; v_gene: TRBV7-2
CDR3aa: CASSQGHMNTEAFF; CDR3nt: TGTGCCAGCAGTCAGGGACATATGAACACTGAAGCTTTCTTT; abundance: few; d_gene: .; j_gene: TRBJ1-1; v_gene: TRBV6-5
CDR3aa: CASSLMAYYGYTF; CDR3nt: TGTGCCAGCAGTTTAATGGCTTATTATGGCTACACCTTC; abundance: .; d_gene: .; j_gene: TRBJ1-2; v_gene: TRBV12-3/TRBV12-4
CDR3aa: CASPRGEKLFF; CDR3nt: TGTGCCAGCCCCAGGGGGGAAAAACTGTTTTTT; abundance: .; d_gene: TRBD1; j_gene: TRBJ1-4; v_gene: TRBV12-3/TRBV12-4
CDR3aa: CASGFNWASGVHGELFF; CDR3nt: TGTGCTAGTGGTTTCAATTGGGCTAGCGGGGTTCACGGGGAGCTGTTTTTT; abundance: .; d_gene: TRBD2; j_gene: TRBJ2-2; v_gene: TRBV12-5
CDR3aa: CASSLDRTGGNQPQHF; CDR3nt: TGTGCCAGCAGTTTGGACAGAACGGGTGGCAATCAGCCCCAGCATTTT; abundance: .; d_gene: .; j_gene: TRBJ1-5; v_gene: TRBV6-5
CDR3aa: CASSFGDYNSPLHF; CDR3nt: TGCGCCAGCAGCTTCGGGGACTATAATTCACCCCTCCACTTT; abundance: once; d_gene: .; j_gene: TRBJ1-6; v_gene: TRBV5-1
CDR3aa: CAIRPGQLDNWQPQHF; CDR3nt: TGTGCCATACGCCCGGGACAGCTGGATAATTGGCAGCCCCAGCATTTT; abundance: .; d_gene: TRBD1; j_gene: TRBJ1-5; v_gene: TRBV10-3
CDR3aa: CASSAAMLVDNSPLHF; CDR3nt: TGTGCCAGCTCAGCCGCGATGTTGGTAGATAATTCACCCCTCCACTTT; abundance: .; d_gene: .; j_gene: TRBJ1-6; v_gene: TRBV18
CDR3aa: CASSLRTGDIYEQYF; CDR3nt: TGTGCCAGCAGCTTAAGGACAGGGGATATCTACGAGCAGTACTTC; abundance: .; d_gene: TRBD1; j_gene: TRBJ2-7; v_gene: TRBV13
CDR3aa: CSASPEGPGGELFF; CDR3nt: TGCAGTGCTAGTCCGGAGGGGCCGGGCGGGGAGCTGTTTTTT; abundance: many; d_gene: .; j_gene: TRBJ2-2; v_gene: TRBV20-1
CDR3aa: CASSQTMREAFF; CDR3nt: TGTGCCAGCAGCCAGACCATGAGGGAAGCTTTCTTT; abundance: .; d_gene: .; j_gene: TRBJ1-1; v_gene: TRBV14
CDR3aa: CASRSGGANTGELFF; CDR3nt: TGTGCCAGCAGGAGCGGGGGGGCGAACACCGGGGAGCTGTTTTTT; abundance: .; d_gene: TRBD2; j_gene: TRBJ2-2; v_gene: TRBV6-5
CDR3aa: CASSDLRGGANYGYTF; CDR3nt: TGCGCCAGCAGTGACCTTAGAGGAGGAGCTAACTATGGCTACACCTTC; abundance: .; d_gene: .; j_gene: TRBJ1-2; v_gene: TRBV10-2
CDR3aa: CASSLESQRYNEQFF; CDR3nt: TGTGCCAGCAGCTTAGAATCCCAGCGGTACAATGAGCAGTTCTTC; abundance: .; d_gene: .; j_gene: TRBJ2-1; v_gene: TRBV11-3
CDR3aa: CASSIRQGSSYNSPLHF; CDR3nt: TGTGCCAGTAGTATAAGACAGGGAAGCTCCTATAATTCACCCCTCCACTTT; abundance: .; d_gene: TRBD1; j_gene: TRBJ1-6; v_gene: TRBV19
CDR3aa: CASSQSQGGPLHF; CDR3nt: TGTGCCAGCAGTCAATCACAGGGTGGTCCCCTCCACTTT; abundance: .; d_gene: .; j_gene: TRBJ1-6; v_gene: TRBV7-2
CDR3aa: CASRRQGKYYEQYF; CDR3nt: TGTGCCAGCAGGCGACAGGGTAAATACTACGAGCAGTACTTC; abundance: .; d_gene: TRBD1; j_gene: TRBJ2-7; v_gene: TRBV6-5
CDR3aa: CASSFLPPLAGANTGELFF; CDR3nt: TGTGCCAGCAGTTTCCTTCCCCCACTAGCGGGGGCGAACACCGGGGAGCTGTTTTTT; abundance: .; d_gene: TRBD2; j_gene: TRBJ2-2; v_gene: TRBV27
CDR3aa: CASSPGKGVNTEAFF; CDR3nt: TGTGCCAGTAGCCCAGGTAAGGGAGTGAACACTGAAGCTTTCTTT; abundance: .; d_gene: .; j_gene: TRBJ1-1; v_gene: TRBV19
CDR3aa: CASSLPSGEGLNTEAFF; CDR3nt: TGTGCCAGCAGTTTACCCTCGGGGGAGGGTCTGAACACTGAAGCTTTCTTT; abundance: once; d_gene: .; j_gene: TRBJ1-1; v_gene: TRBV27
CDR3aa: CASSSQSGEQFF; CDR3nt: TGTGCCAGCAGCTCCCAGTCAGGGGAGCAGTTCTTC; abundance: .; d_gene: .; j_gene: TRBJ2-1; v_gene: TRBV7-3
CDR3aa: CASSPPGTVGMAFF; CDR3nt: TGTGCCAGCTCACCACCTGGGACAGTGGGTATGGCTTTCTTT; abundance: .; d_gene: TRBD1; j_gene: TRBJ1-1; v_gene: TRBV18
CDR3aa: CASSVTPRTTTNYGYTF; CDR3nt: TGTGCCAGCAGTGTTACTCCCCGGACAACGACCAACTATGGCTACACCTTC; abundance: .; d_gene: .; j_gene: TRBJ1-2; v_gene: TRBV6-1
CDR3aa: CASSRGLDGGDTEAFF; CDR3nt: TGCGCCAGCAGCCGGGGCTTAGACGGAGGGGACACTGAAGCTTTCTTT; abundance: .; d_gene: .; j_gene: TRBJ1-1; v_gene: TRBV5-1
CDR3aa: CASSDREGYEQYF; CDR3nt: TGTGCCAGCAGTGACAGGGAGGGCTACGAGCAGTACTTC; abundance: few; d_gene: TRBD2; j_gene: TRBJ2-7; v_gene: TRBV2
CDR3aa: CASSPSLMNTEAFF; CDR3nt: TGTGCCAGCAGTCCCTCCCTTATGAACACTGAAGCTTTCTTT; abundance: .; d_gene: .; j_gene: TRBJ1-1; v_gene: TRBV27
CDR3aa: CSVAIVALSNTEAFF; CDR3nt: TGCAGCGTTGCGATCGTTGCCCTATCGAACACTGAAGCTTTCTTT; abundance: .; d_gene: .; j_gene: TRBJ1-1; v_gene: TRBV29-1
CDR3aa: CASTIRRGDTQYF; CDR3nt: TGTGCCAGTACCATACGTCGGGGGGATACGCAGTATTTT; abundance: .; d_gene: .; j_gene: TRBJ2-3; v_gene: TRBV19
CDR3aa: CASRRTGTPQQYF; CDR3nt: TGTGCCAGCAGACGGACAGGGACCCCTCAGCAGTACTTC; abundance: .; d_gene: TRBD1; j_gene: TRBJ2-7; v_gene: TRBV5-6
CDR3aa: CAWIPGALTGELFF; CDR3nt: TGTGCCTGGATTCCAGGGGCGCTGACCGGGGAGCTGTTTTTT; abundance: .; d_gene: .; j_gene: TRBJ2-2; v_gene: TRBV30
CDR3aa: CASREAGGPDTQYF; CDR3nt: TGTGCCAGCCGGGAGGCGGGGGGGCCGGATACGCAGTATTTT; abundance: few; d_gene: TRBD2; j_gene: TRBJ2-3; v_gene: TRBV5-4
CDR3aa: CASSLTGGLNTEAFF; CDR3nt: TGTGCCAGCAGCTTGACAGGGGGCCTGAACACTGAAGCTTTCTTT; abundance: .; d_gene: TRBD1; j_gene: TRBJ1-1; v_gene: TRBV7-2
CDR3aa: CASRTGGETQYF; CDR3nt: TGTGCCAGTAGGACCGGGGGAGAGACCCAGTACTTC; abundance: .; d_gene: .; j_gene: TRBJ2-5; v_gene: TRBV19
CDR3aa: CARFPAASGEPDYNEQFF; CDR3nt: TGCGCCAGATTTCCCGCCGCCAGCGGAGAACCCGACTACAATGAGCAGTTCTTC; abundance: .; d_gene: .; j_gene: TRBJ2-1; v_gene: TRBV5-1
CDR3aa: CASSGYPGSLYEQYF; CDR3nt: TGTGCCAGCAGCGGTTACCCAGGGTCTTTGTACGAGCAGTACTTC; abundance: once; d_gene: .; j_gene: TRBJ2-7; v_gene: TRBV9
CDR3aa: CATSDAPGTPYNEQFF; CDR3nt: TGTGCCACCAGTGATGCCCCCGGGACACCCTACAATGAGCAGTTCTTC; abundance: once; d_gene: .; j_gene: TRBJ2-1; v_gene: TRBV24-1
CDR3aa: CASISGDRGYNEQFF; CDR3nt: TGTGCCAGCATCTCGGGGGACAGGGGGTACAATGAGCAGTTCTTC; abundance: .; d_gene: TRBD1; j_gene: TRBJ2-1; v_gene: TRBV28
CDR3aa: CASSLGRYTEAFF; CDR3nt: TGTGCCAGCAGTTTGGGGCGGTACACTGAAGCTTTCTTT; abundance: few; d_gene: .; j_gene: TRBJ1-1; v_gene: TRBV12-3/TRBV12-4
CDR3aa: CASSSVRGAGGGDTQYF; CDR3nt: TGTGCCAGCAGCTCCGTAAGGGGAGCGGGGGGTGGAGATACGCAGTATTTT; abundance: .; d_gene: TRBD2; j_gene: TRBJ2-3; v_gene: TRBV7-9
CDR3aa: CASGQGQVGYTF; CDR3nt: TGTGCTAGTGGCCAGGGACAGGTTGGCTACACCTTC; abundance: .; d_gene: TRBD1; j_gene: TRBJ1-2; v_gene: TRBV12-5
CDR3aa: CASSPGASGGNTDTQYF; CDR3nt: TGTGCCAGCAGCCCCGGAGCTAGCGGGGGAAACACAGATACGCAGTATTTT; abundance: .; d_gene: TRBD2; j_gene: TRBJ2-3; v_gene: TRBV7-9
CDR3aa: CASSLPNSPLHF; CDR3nt: TGTGCCAGCAGCTTGCCGAATTCACCCCTCCACTTT; abundance: few; d_gene: .; j_gene: TRBJ1-6; v_gene: TRBV5-4
CDR3aa: CASSRGQGADDTEAFF; CDR3nt: TGTGCCAGCAGCCGAGGACAGGGGGCGGATGACACTGAAGCTTTCTTT; abundance: .; d_gene: TRBD1; j_gene: TRBJ1-1; v_gene: TRBV11-2
CDR3aa: CASRDRGDEQFF; CDR3nt: TGTGCCAGCCGGGACAGGGGTGATGAGCAGTTCTTC; abundance: .; d_gene: TRBD1; j_gene: TRBJ2-1; v_gene: TRBV2
CDR3aa: CASSEYGGPYGYTF; CDR3nt: TGTGCCAGCAGTGAATATGGGGGCCCCTATGGCTACACCTTC; abundance: .; d_gene: .; j_gene: TRBJ1-2; v_gene: TRBV6-1